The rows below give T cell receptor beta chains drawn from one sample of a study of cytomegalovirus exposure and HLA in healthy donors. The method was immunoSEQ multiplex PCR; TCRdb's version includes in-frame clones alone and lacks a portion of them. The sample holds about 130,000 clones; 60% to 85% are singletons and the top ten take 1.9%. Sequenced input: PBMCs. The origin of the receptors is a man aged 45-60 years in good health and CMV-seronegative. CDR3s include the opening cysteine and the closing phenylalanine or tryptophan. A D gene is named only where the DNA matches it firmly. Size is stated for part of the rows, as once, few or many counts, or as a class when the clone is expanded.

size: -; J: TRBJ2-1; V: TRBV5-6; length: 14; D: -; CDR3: CASRGDMTYNEQFF; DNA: TGTGCCAGCAGAGGGGACATGACCTACAATGAGCAGTTCTTC
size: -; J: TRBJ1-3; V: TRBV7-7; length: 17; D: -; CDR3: CASSLGPGNVPGNTIYF; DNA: TGTGCCAGCAGCTTAGGGCCCGGGAATGTCCCTGGAAACACCATATATTTT
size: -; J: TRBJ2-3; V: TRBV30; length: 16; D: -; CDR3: CAWSSTGGARTDTQYF; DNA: TGTGCCTGGAGTAGTACTGGGGGGGCCAGGACAGATACGCAGTATTTT
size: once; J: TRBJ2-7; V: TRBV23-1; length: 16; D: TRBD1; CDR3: CASSQQGAGERYEQYF; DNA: TGCGCCAGCAGTCAACAGGGGGCGGGCGAACGCTACGAGCAGTACTTC
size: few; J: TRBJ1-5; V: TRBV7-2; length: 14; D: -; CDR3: CASSATGTGQPQHF; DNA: TGTGCCAGCAGCGCAACAGGTACGGGTCAGCCCCAGCATTTT
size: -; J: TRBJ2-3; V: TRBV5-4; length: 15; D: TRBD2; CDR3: CASSSSGVGTDTQYF; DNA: TGTGCCAGCAGCTCTAGCGGGGTGGGCACAGATACGCAGTATTTT
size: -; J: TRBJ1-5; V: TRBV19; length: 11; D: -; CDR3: CASGGNQPQHF; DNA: TGTGCCAGCGGGGGCAATCAGCCCCAGCATTTT
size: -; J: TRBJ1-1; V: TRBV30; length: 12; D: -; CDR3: CAWSVQSTEAFF; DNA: TGTGCCTGGAGTGTACAGTCGACTGAAGCTTTCTTT
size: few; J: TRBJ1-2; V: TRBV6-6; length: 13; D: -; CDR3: CASRLGVDYGYTF; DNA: TGTGCCAGCAGATTAGGGGTAGACTATGGCTACACCTTC
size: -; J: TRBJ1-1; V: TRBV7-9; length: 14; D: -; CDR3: CASSLSTGTPEAFF; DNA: TGTGCCAGCAGCCTGTCGACAGGAACCCCTGAAGCTTTCTTT
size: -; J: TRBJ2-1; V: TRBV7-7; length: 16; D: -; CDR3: CASSLGQGSSYNEQFF; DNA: TGTGCCAGCAGCTTAGGGCAGGGGAGCTCCTACAATGAGCAGTTCTTC
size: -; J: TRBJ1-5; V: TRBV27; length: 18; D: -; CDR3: CASSSFKNSQGRNQPQHF; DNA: TGTGCCAGCAGTAGTTTTAAGAATTCACAGGGACGGAATCAGCCCCAGCATTTT
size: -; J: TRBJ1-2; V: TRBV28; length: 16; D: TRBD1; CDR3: CASSPPGTGFNYGYTF; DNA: TGTGCCAGCAGCCCCCCCGGGACAGGGTTTAACTATGGCTACACCTTC
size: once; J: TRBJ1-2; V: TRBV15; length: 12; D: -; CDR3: CATSRERSGYTF; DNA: TGTGCCACCAGCAGAGAAAGGAGTGGCTACACCTTC
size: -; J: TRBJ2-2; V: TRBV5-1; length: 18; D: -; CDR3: CASTPLGGRILNTGELFF; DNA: TGCGCCAGCACTCCATTGGGGGGGCGGATCTTGAACACCGGGGAGCTGTTTTTT
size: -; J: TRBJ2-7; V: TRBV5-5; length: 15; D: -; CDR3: CASSPQGNGPYEQYF; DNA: TGTGCCAGCAGCCCGCAGGGGAATGGACCCTACGAGCAGTACTTC
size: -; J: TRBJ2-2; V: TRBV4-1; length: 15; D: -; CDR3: CASSSNREGTGELFF; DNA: TGCGCCAGCAGCTCTAACAGGGAGGGAACCGGGGAGCTGTTTTTT
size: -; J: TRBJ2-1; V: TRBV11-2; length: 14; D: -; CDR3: CASSPRTTLGEQFF; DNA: TGTGCCAGCAGCCCAAGGACTACCCTGGGTGAGCAGTTCTTC
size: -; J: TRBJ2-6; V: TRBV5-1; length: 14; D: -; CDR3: CASTPGSGANVLTF; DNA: TGCGCCAGCACCCCCGGTTCTGGGGCCAACGTCCTGACTTTC
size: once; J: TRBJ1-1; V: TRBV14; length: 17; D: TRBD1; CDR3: CASSQVVGRGRNTEAFF; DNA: TGTGCCAGCAGCCAAGTAGTCGGCAGGGGGCGGAACACTGAAGCTTTCTTT
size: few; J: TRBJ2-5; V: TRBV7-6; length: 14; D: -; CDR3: CASSLPGSRVAQYF; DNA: TGTGCCAGCAGCTTACCCGGGTCCAGGGTGGCCCAGTACTTC
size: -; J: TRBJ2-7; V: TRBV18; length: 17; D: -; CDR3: CASSPRLPQGGTYEQYF; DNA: TGTGCCAGCTCACCACGCTTGCCACAGGGGGGGACCTACGAGCAGTACTTC
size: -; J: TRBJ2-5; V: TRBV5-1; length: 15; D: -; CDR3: CASSLESGRVETQYF; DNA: TGCGCCAGCAGCTTGGAATCGGGCAGGGTGGAGACCCAGTACTTC
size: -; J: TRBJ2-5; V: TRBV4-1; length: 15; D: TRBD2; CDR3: CASSQELAGVETQYF; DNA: TGCGCCAGCAGCCAAGAACTAGCGGGAGTGGAGACCCAGTACTTC
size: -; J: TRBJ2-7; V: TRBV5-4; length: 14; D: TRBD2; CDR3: CASSHKGEGHEQYF; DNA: TGTGCCAGCAGCCATAAAGGGGAGGGCCACGAGCAGTACTTC
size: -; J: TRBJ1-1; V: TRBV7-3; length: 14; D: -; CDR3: CASSLEGRATEAFF; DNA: TGTGCCAGCAGCTTAGAGGGGAGGGCCACTGAAGCTTTCTTT